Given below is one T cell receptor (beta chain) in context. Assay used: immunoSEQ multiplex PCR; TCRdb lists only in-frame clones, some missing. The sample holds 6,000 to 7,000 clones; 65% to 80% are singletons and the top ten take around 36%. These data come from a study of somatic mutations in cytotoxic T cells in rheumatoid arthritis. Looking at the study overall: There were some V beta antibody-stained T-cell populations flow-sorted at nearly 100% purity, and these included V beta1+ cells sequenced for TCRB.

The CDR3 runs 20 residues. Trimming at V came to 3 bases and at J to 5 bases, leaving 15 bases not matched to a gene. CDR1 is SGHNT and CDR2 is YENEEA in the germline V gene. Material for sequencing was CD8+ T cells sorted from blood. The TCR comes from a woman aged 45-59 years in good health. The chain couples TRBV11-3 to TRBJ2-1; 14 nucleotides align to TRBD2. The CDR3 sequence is CASSFPGTSGGGGYNNEQFF. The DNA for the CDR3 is TGTGCCAGCAGCTTTCCCGGGACTAGCGGGGGCGGGGGATACAACAATGAGCAGTTCTTC.